The 23 T cell receptor beta chains below come from one sample, sequenced in a study of blood T cells in healthy people across ages (dated by TCRdb to about 2015). The library was built by means of 5' RACE. These reads were obtained on an Illumina HiSeq 2500. A second PCR of roughly 7 to 11 cycles was performed with a sample-barcoded 5' primer and a J-beta primer mix. TCRdb reworked the public reads: Q25 trimming with fastp, MiXCR clone assembly, productive beta chains retained. Rows with a matching CDR3 protein are joined into one entry that keeps the most common DNA and genes. This sample has more than 650,000 distinct CDR3 sequences in its table, and around a quarter of those were observed once. Together, the top ten hold roughly 3.1% of the sample. The sample also formed part of further work on T cells of mothers and their children.

Sequenced input: blood. The receptor source for this set is a boy aged 5-17 years in good health.

The chain joins TRBV5-1 to TRBJ2-5; D call uncertain. The CDR3 totals 12 residues. Trimming removed 5 bases at V and 5 bases at J, with 10 bases between. The germline CDR1 and CDR2 sequences are SGHRS and YFSETQ. The DNA of the CDR3 is TGCGCCAGCAGAGGCCCGAGGGAGACCCAGTACTTC. Translated: CASRGPRETQYF.

This clonotype was counted between two and nine times. Sequence at one end of the junction differs from germline and may be a read error. The chain combines TRBV5-8 with TRBJ2-5, with 7 bases matching TRBD1. The CDR3 extends over 15 amino acids. Per the germline V gene, CDR1 is SGHTS and CDR2 is YDEGEE. CDR3 DNA sequence: TGTGCCAGCGGCTTTCGACAGGGAGATCAAGAGACCCAGTACTTC. As protein: CASGFRQGDQETQYF.

V gene TRBV13 combines with J gene TRBJ1-4, with 10 bases aligning to TRBD1. The junction had 6 bases not matched to a gene; V was cut back by 7 bases and J by 1 base. Germline V CDR1 and CDR2: PRHDT, FYEKMQ (reference sequence). The CDR3 loop spans 16 amino acids. CDR3 sequence reads: CASTRTGGGTNEKLFF. The CDR3 bases are TGTGCCAGCACCAGGACAGGGGGAGGAACTAATGAAAAACTGTTTTTT.

This clonotype was detected only a few times. The rearrangement links TRBV3-1 to TRBJ2-7; 10 bases are shared with TRBD2. The germline V gene encodes CDR1 LGHDT and CDR2 YNNKEL (reference sequence). The CDR3 length is 14 residues. V dropped 4 bases and J dropped 4; count of bases not matched to a gene: 4. The CDR3 loop is CASSPLAGDYEQYF. CDR3 nucleotide sequence: TGTGCCAGCAGCCCTCTAGCGGGGGATTACGAGCAGTACTTC.

The V gene is TRBV4-1, the J gene TRBJ2-4, with TRBD2 matching 11 bases. This CDR3 is 17 amino acids long. V dropped 5 bases and J dropped 6; count of bases not matched to a gene: 12. The germline V gene has CDR1 MGHRA and CDR2 YSYEKL. For the CDR3, the DNA is TGCGCCAGCAGCTATACCATAGCGGGGGGGCCCCCAAACATTCAGTACTTC. Translating it yields CASSYTIAGGPPNIQYF.

This clonotype has at least ten counts. The rearrangement joins TRBV12-3 or TRBV12-4 to TRBJ2-7; D ambiguous. The CDR3 loop spans 12 amino acids. Trimming left V 5 bases short and J 3 bases short, with 8 bases between. The CDR3 reads CASSPAYYEQYF. CDR3 DNA: TGTGCCAGCAGTCCCGCGTACTACGAGCAGTACTTC.

The V gene is TRBV29-1, the J gene TRBJ2-1, with D uncertain. Germline CDR1 SQVTM, CDR2 ANQGSEA. Trimming left V 1 base short and J 0 bases short, with 4 bases between. The CDR3 covers 13 residues. This CDR3 is CSVEGGSYNEQFF. CDR3 nucleotide sequence: TGCAGCGTTGAAGGGGGCTCCTACAATGAGCAGTTCTTC.

The chain carries TRBV20-1 and TRBJ1-1; D gene ambiguous. CDR1 and CDR2 (germline): DFQATT, SNEGSKA (reference sequence). This CDR3 has 13 residues. V dropped 1 base and J dropped 1 base, with 7 bases sitting between them. DNA for the CDR3: TGCAGTGCTAGAGGACAACCGAACACTGAAGCTTTCTTT. Translation: CSARGQPNTEAFF.

This chain uses TRBV7-9 with TRBJ1-1, with unresolved D. The germline V gene encodes CDR1 SEHNR and CDR2 FQNEAQ (reference sequence). The CDR3 spans 15 residues. The V end was cut by 3 bases, the J end by 1 base, with 12 bases between. The CDR3 protein is CASSFPRAANTEAFF. As DNA, the CDR3 is TGTGCCAGCAGCTTTCCTAGGGCGGCGAACACTGAAGCTTTCTTT. Using reference TRBV7-9 and TRBJ1-1 for the parts outside the CDR3, the full variable domain is DTGVSQNPRHKITKRGQNVTFRCDPISEHNRLYWYRQTLGQGPEFLTYFQNEAQLEKSRLLSDRFSAERPKGSFSTLEIQRTEQGDSAMYLCASSFPRAANTEAFFGQGTRLTVV.

This clonotype was recorded once. The chain combines TRBV24-1 with TRBJ2-3; 11 positions agree with TRBD2. CDR1 KGHDR and CDR2 SFDVKD come from the germline V gene. The length of the CDR3 is 16 residues. Losses at the gene ends were 7 bases for V and 0 bases for J; bases not matched to a gene: 5. The CDR3 bases are TGTGCCACCAGGGGGACTAGCGGATCTAGCACAGATACGCAGTATTTT. It translates to CATRGTSGSSTDTQYF.

In its sample, this clonotype was seen a few times. The rearrangement joins TRBV2 to TRBJ2-3; D might be TRBD2 (6 bases). The CDR3 has 15 residues. V lost 1 base and J lost 4, with 12 bases in between. The germline gives CDR1 SNHLY, CDR2 FYNNEI. Here the CDR3 reads CASSEGGGDSDTQYF. The CDR3 DNA follows: TGTGCCAGCAGTGAAGGGGGCGGGGACTCAGATACGCAGTATTTT.

The rearrangement uses TRBV5-1 and TRBJ2-5; D unclear. Germline V CDR1 and CDR2: SGHRS, YFSETQ. There are 13 residues in the CDR3. V shed 2 bases and J shed 3 bases, with 8 bases lying between them. The CDR3 DNA is TGCGCCAGCAGCTTTGGGTATGAAGAGACCCAGTACTTC. Its protein product is CASSFGYEETQYF.

The chain joins TRBV28 to TRBJ2-7; 10 nucleotides line up with TRBD2. The CDR3 is 14 amino acids. The junction had 10 bases not matched to a gene; V was cut back by 7 bases and J by 7 bases. CDR1 and CDR2 from the germline V gene are MDHEN and SYDVKM. The CDR3 reads CASTLSGLAREQYF. The CDR3 bases are TGTGCCAGCACCTTGTCGGGACTAGCGAGGGAGCAGTACTTC.

This clonotype was observed at least ten times. This CDR3 reads CASSLVPGTRETQYF. The CDR3 nucleotides read TGCGCCAGCAGCTTGGTGCCAGGAACAAGGGAGACCCAGTACTTC. The chain uses TRBV5-1 and TRBJ2-5, with unresolved D. V lost 0 bases to trimming and J lost 5 bases, with 14 bases between them. The CDR3 contains 15 residues. From germline, CDR1 is SGHRS and CDR2 YFSETQ.

This clonotype came up a few times. The V and J genes are TRBV3-1 and TRBJ2-7; 10 positions agree with TRBD1. The J segment lost 5 bases and the V segment lost 4 bases, leaving 8 bases of the junction unmatched. This CDR3 has 15 residues. Germline CDR1 and CDR2: LGHDT and YNNKEL (reference sequence). CDR3 in DNA: TGTGCCAGCAGCCCGATGGACAGGGGGGGGAACGAGCAGTACTTC. Translating it yields CASSPMDRGGNEQYF.

The CDR3 nucleotides read TGTGCCAGCAGCCCCTTTAGGGAGCCCTCCAATCAGCCCCAGCATTTT. This sequence encodes CASSPFREPSNQPQHF. The rearrangement joins TRBV12-3 or TRBV12-4 to TRBJ1-5; D remains unclear. V gave up 6 bases and J gave up 3 bases, with 18 bases separating them. This CDR3 contains 16 residues.

CDR3 DNA sequence: TGTGCCAGCAATTTACAGGAAAACTATGGCTACACCTTC. Protein: CASNLQENYGYTF. The chain has TRBV2 and TRBJ1-2; the D gene is possibly TRBD1 (5 bases). From germline, CDR1 is SNHLY and CDR2 FYNNEI. The CDR3 sequence is 13 residues long. The ends were cut back, 7 bases at V and 2 bases at J, with 11 bases in the middle.

V is TRBV20-1 and J is TRBJ2-5; D call uncertain. This CDR3 is built from 13 residues. V was pared by 6 bases and J by 1 base, with 12 bases between. CDR1 and CDR2 from the germline V gene are DFQATT and SNEGSKA (reference sequence). The CDR3 DNA reads TGCAGTGCCCCCCGGCAAAGCCAAGAGACCCAGTACTTC. Translating it yields CSAPRQSQETQYF.

The chain uses TRBV4-1 and TRBJ2-2; possible D gene TRBD2, 6 bases. Trimming left V 4 bases short and J 7 bases short, with 13 bases between. Germline values: CDR1 MGHRA, CDR2 YSYEKL. The CDR3 consists of 14 residues. CDR3 sequence: CASSRGPGDGELFF. In DNA, the CDR3 is TGCGCCAGCAGCCGGGGCCCGGGGGACGGGGAGCTGTTTTTT.

A few counts support this clonotype. CDR3: CASSLDVGVAEQFF. CDR3 DNA sequence: TGTGCCAGCAGTTTAGACGTGGGGGTCGCTGAGCAGTTCTTC. This chain connects TRBV12-3 or TRBV12-4 to TRBJ2-5; either TRBD1 or TRBD2 may supply D (5 bases each). The last part of the DNA fits TRBJ2-1 better; the J call may be wrong. This CDR3 comprises 14 residues.

The chain combines TRBV25-1 with TRBJ1-1; TRBD1 matches at 8 bases. The CDR3 runs to 13 residues. CDR1 and CDR2 (germline): MGHDK, SYGVNS. Losses at the gene ends were 5 bases for V and 8 bases for J; bases not matched to a gene: 7. CDR3 region: CASSQGALREAFF. The DNA for the CDR3 is TGTGCCAGCAGTCAGGGGGCGTTGAGGGAAGCTTTCTTT.

This clonotype was seen a handful of times. J is TRBJ2-6 and V is TRBV7-2, with D maybe TRBD2 (5 bases). V was clipped by 6 bases and J by 0 bases, with 12 bases between them. The CDR3 totals 16 residues. Germline CDR1 SGHTA, CDR2 FQGNSA. The CDR3 DNA is TGTGCCAGCAGAGGACTCCTGGCCTCTGGGGCCAACGTCCTGACTTTC. Its translation: CASRGLLASGANVLTF.

This clonotype was detected a few times. This chain connects TRBV10-3 to TRBJ2-5, with D possibly being TRBD1 (6 bases). CDR1 and CDR2 (germline): ENHRY, SYGVKD. V was trimmed by 6 bases and J by 5 bases, leaving 13 bases between them. This CDR3 is 13 amino acids long. The CDR3 protein is CAISPPQGETQYF. The CDR3 DNA follows: TGTGCCATCAGCCCCCCGCAGGGGGAGACCCAGTACTTC.